What follows are 8 T cell receptor beta chains derived from one specimen sequenced in a study of Ad26.COV2.S vaccination and SARS-CoV-2 variants. Generated by immunoSEQ multiplex PCR, the TCRdb table keeps only in-frame clones and is missing some. Of around 450,000 clones in the sample, about 93% were seen once. The sample's treatment: around 19 received Ad26.COV2.S at low or high dose, single or two shots; 5 received placebo; per-sample allocation not given. Day 63 following the first vaccine or placebo injection was when the samples were taken. Here the sequenced sample was peripheral blood, taken in a trial of Ad26.COV2.S vaccine versus placebo. Receptors originate from a person aged 18-65 years who received the Ad26.COV2.S COVID-19 vaccine or a placebo.

This clone occurred once. The rearrangement joins TRBV28 to TRBJ2-5; 9 bases align to TRBD2. The V gene's germline CDR1 is MDHEN and CDR2 SYDVKM. The CDR3 spans 14 residues. V lost 2 bases, J lost 2 bases, and 0 bases stayed unmatched. CDR3 loop: CASSLLAGQETQYF. The CDR3 DNA is TGTGCCAGCAGTTTACTAGCGGGACAAGAGACCCAGTACTTC.

The chain couples TRBV20-1 to TRBJ1-2; no clear D gene. This CDR3 contains 11 residues. From germline, CDR1 is DFQATT and CDR2 SNEGSKA (reference sequence). The V end lost 7 bases, the J end lost 4 bases, and 10 bases lay between the germline ends. Here the CDR3 DNA reads TGCAGTGGAGGGAGAACCTATGGCTACACCTTC. As protein: CSGGRTYGYTF.

CDR3: CASSRPGQGSEQFF. The CDR3 DNA follows: TGCGCCAGCAGCAGGCCGGGACAGGGGAGTGAGCAGTTCTTC. The chain links TRBV5-1 to TRBJ2-1; 10 nucleotides match TRBD1. Germline V CDR1 and CDR2: SGHRS, YFSETQ. The CDR3 loop spans 14 amino acids. J gave up 9 bases and V 4 bases, and 7 bases lay outside the gene matches.

The chain couples TRBV5-4 to TRBJ1-3, with TRBD1 identical over 7 bases. Germline trimming cut 4 bases from V and 8 bases from J; bases unmatched to any gene: 6. This CDR3 contains 13 residues. The germline CDR1 and CDR2 sequences are SGHNT and YYREEE (reference sequence). CDR3 in DNA: TGTGCCAGCAGCCCAGACAGGGAGGACACCATATATTTT. Amino acid sequence: CASSPDREDTIYF.

In regard to this clone: At the DNA level, this CDR3 is encoded by other sequences in the same sample as well. The J gene is TRBJ2-1, the V gene TRBV18; 10 positions match TRBD2. The germline gives CDR1 KGHSH, CDR2 LQKENI. The CDR3 is 15 residues long. V dropped 3 bases and J dropped 4; count of bases not matched to a gene: 3. CDR3 amino acids: CASSPTSGTYNEQFF. DNA of the CDR3: TGTGCCAGCTCACCCACTAGCGGGACTTACAATGAGCAGTTCTTC.

This chain connects TRBV19 to TRBJ1-1, with unresolved D. CDR1 is LNHDA, CDR2 SQIVND, per germline (reference sequence). This CDR3 comprises 13 residues. V lost 10 bases, J lost 1 base, and 13 bases lay in between. The CDR3 protein is CATSPQSNTEAFF. The CDR3 nucleotides are TGTGCCACTTCACCTCAGTCGAACACTGAAGCTTTCTTT.

The chain combines TRBV12-5 with TRBJ2-7; tentatively, D is TRBD2 (6 bases). Trimming removed 6 bases at V and 0 bases at J, with 18 bases between. The CDR3 is 16 amino acids. In germline, CDR1 is LGHNT, CDR2 FRNRAP. The CDR3 region is CASGGGGRLVSYEQYF. The CDR3 DNA reads as TGTGCTAGTGGGGGAGGCGGACGGTTGGTCTCCTACGAGCAGTACTTC.

The chain employs TRBV12-3 or TRBV12-4 and TRBJ2-7, with TRBD1 matching 10 bases. The CDR3 has 13 residues. J gave up 5 bases and V 6 bases, and 4 bases lay outside the gene matches. The CDR3 loop is CASRSGTGDEQYF. CDR3 nucleotide sequence: TGTGCCAGCAGGTCCGGGACAGGGGACGAGCAGTACTTC.